Below, 18 T cell receptor beta chains from the same sample are listed, as sequenced in a study of Tregs in tolerant kidney transplant recipients. Clones were read by immunoSEQ multiplex PCR, and TCRdb kept only the in-frame ones, dropping some. In total, the table holds tens of thousands of clones. Sequenced material: CD8+ T cells from blood, taken before the transplant. The receptors derive from a human donor who received a combined kidney and bone marrow transplant.

Comment on this clone: Coverage ceases 3 residues before the CDR3 finishes, and the germline J gene fills in the end. The chain recombines TRBV5-1 with TRBJ2-1, with D uncertain. CDR1 is SGHRS, CDR2 YFSETQ, per germline. Trimming took off 0 bases at V and 2 bases at J, with 12 bases between the two ends. This CDR3 region has 16 residues. The CDR3 DNA, read in part, is TGCGCCAGCAGCTTGGAACCAGCGACGACCTACAATGAG. It translates to CASSLEPATTYNE. The entire CDR3 sequence reads CASSLEPATTYNEQFF.

About this clone: The observed sequence ends 3 residues before the CDR3 terminus, with the missing tail filled in from the germline J gene. V is TRBV6-1 and J is TRBJ1-1; no clear D gene. The V gene lost 2 bases and the J gene lost 4 bases, with 14 bases spanning the gap. The CDR3 consists of 15 residues. Looked up from germline, CDR1 is MNHNS and CDR2 is SASEGT. The CDR3 loop reads CASSEFEAPGTEAFF. Incomplete CDR3 DNA: TGTGCCAGCAGTGAATTCGAGGCCCCGGGCACTGAA.

Note on this clone: The read comes to an end 3 residues before the CDR3 does, leaving the germline J gene to fill in the end. V is TRBV19 and J is TRBJ1-1; the match to TRBD1 covers 12 bases. Germline values: CDR1 LNHDA, CDR2 SQIVND (reference sequence). This CDR3 has 15 amino acids. After removal of 3 bases from V and 6 bases from J, the junction contained 5 bases not matched to a gene. The part of the CDR3 DNA that was read is TGTGCCAGTAGTATTGGGACAGGGGGCTTCTCTGAA. Its protein is CASSIGTGGFSE. The whole CDR3 reads CASSIGTGGFSEAFF. Full variable domain (rest looked up from reference TRBV19 and TRBJ1-1): DGGITQSPKYLFRKEGQNVTLSCEQNLNHDAMYWYRQDPGQGLRLIYYSQIVNDFQKGDIAEGYSVSREKKESFPLTVTSAQKNPTAFYLCASSIGTGGFSEAFFGQGTRLTVV.

In the case of this clone: The CDR3 end is not reached by the read, which stops 3 residues before it; the germline J gene fills it in. The chain employs TRBV6-2 or TRBV6-3 and TRBJ2-1; D is ambiguous. Germline CDR1 reads MNHEY; CDR2 reads SVGEGT. This CDR3 has 17 amino acids. V was clipped by 2 bases and J by 8 bases, with 22 bases between them. The CDR3 loop is CASSYPEVDWVGYEQFF. Partial CDR3 DNA: TGTGCCAGCAGTTACCCCGAAGTAGATTGGGTAGGGTATGAG.

About this clone: The read stops 3 residues short of the end of the CDR3; the missing end is completed from the germline J gene. This sequence joins TRBV7-6 and TRBJ1-4; 8 bases agree with TRBD1. This CDR3 comprises 17 residues. J lost 5 bases, V lost 4 bases, and 12 bases had no gene match. From germline, CDR1 is SGHVS and CDR2 FNYEAQ. CDR3 sequence: CASSSGTGRSDNEKLFF. Partial CDR3 DNA: TGTGCCAGCAGCTCAGGGACAGGACGGAGTGACAATGAAAAA. The full variable domain, in which reference TRBV7-6 and TRBJ1-4 provide the parts outside the CDR3, is GAGVSQSPRYKVTKRGQDVALRCDPISGHVSLYWYRQALGQGPEFLTYFNYEAQQDKSGLPNDRFSAERPEGSISTLTIQRTEQRDSAMYRCASSSGTGRSDNEKLFFGSGTQLSVL.

The CDR3 region is CASSLTGDSNQPQHF. The sequenced CDR3 bases are TGTGCCAGTAGTTTAACAGGGGATAGCAATCAGCCC. V and J are TRBV19 and TRBJ1-5; TRBD1 aligns across 7 bases. The sequenced fragment ends 3 residues before the CDR3 boundary, so the rest is inferred from the germline J gene. Germline V gene data show CDR1 as LNHDA and CDR2 as SQIVND (reference sequence). J lost 0 bases, V lost 5 bases, and 4 bases had no gene match. This CDR3 is 15 amino acids long. The complete variable domain, with remaining parts taken from reference TRBV19 and TRBJ1-5, reads DGGITQSPKYLFRKEGQNVTLSCEQNLNHDAMYWYRQDPGQGLRLIYYSQIVNDFQKGDIAEGYSVSREKKESFPLTVTSAQKNPTAFYLCASSLTGDSNQPQHFGDGTRLSIL.

On this clone itself: The CDR3 end is not reached by the read, which stops 3 residues before it; the germline J gene fills it in. The chain joins TRBV29-1 to TRBJ1-4; D not certain. The germline CDR1 and CDR2 sequences are SQVTM and ANQGSEA. The CDR3 contains 11 residues. This CDR3 is CAGRTNEKLFF. Incomplete CDR3 DNA: TGCGCGGGCCGGACTAATGAAAAA.

As to this clone: The CDR3 goes on 3 residues after the read ends, and that part is filled in from the germline J gene. This chain joins TRBV5-6 and TRBJ1-1; TRBD1 matches 7 bases. Germline trimming cut 1 base from V and 0 bases from J; bases unmatched to any gene: 3. CDR3 length equals 15 residues. Germline V gene lookup returns CDR1 SGHDT and CDR2 YYEEEE. The DNA read from the CDR3 is TGTGCCAGCAGCTTGAAAGGGACAGTGAACACTGAA. This sequence encodes CASSLKGTVNTE. The complete CDR3 reads CASSLKGTVNTEAFF.

Points on this clone: The read comes to an end 3 residues before the CDR3 does, leaving the germline J gene to fill in the end. The V call is TRBV19, the J call TRBJ1-1; D ambiguous. The CDR3 covers 15 residues. Germline CDR1 reads LNHDA; CDR2 reads SQIVND (reference sequence). The V and J ends lost 3 bases and 0 bases respectively, with 11 bases between them. CDR3 sequence reads: CASSIHTVLNTEAFF. Partial CDR3 DNA: TGTGCCAGTAGTATCCATACAGTGTTGAACACTGAA.

On this clone: Sequencing ends 3 residues short of the CDR3 end; the germline J gene provides the rest. The chain joins TRBV29-1 to TRBJ2-2; 8 bases fit TRBD1. The CDR3 is 13 residues long. After removal of 6 bases from V and 6 bases from J, the junction contained 6 bases not matched to a gene. Germline CDR1 SQVTM, CDR2 ANQGSEA. The CDR3 is CSVSTGEAGELFF. The CDR3 bases that were read are TGCAGCGTCTCGACAGGGGAGGCCGGGGAG.

Remarks on this clone: The observed sequence ends 3 residues before the CDR3 terminus, with the missing tail filled in from the germline J gene. The V call is TRBV19, the J call TRBJ2-2; 8 bases are a match to TRBD1. The junction had 16 bases not matched to a gene; V was cut back by 9 bases and J by 4 bases. Germline lookup yields CDR1 LNHDA and CDR2 SQIVND (reference sequence). The CDR3 spans 17 residues. CDR3 bases read: TGTGCCAGCTCTCCAGGGGGACAGGTGGGCGGCACCGGGGAG. Encoded protein: CASSPGGQVGGTGE. The whole CDR3 region reads CASSPGGQVGGTGELFF.

Comment on this clone: With the read ending 3 residues before the CDR3 end, the germline J gene is used to fill in that end. The chain links TRBV19 to TRBJ2-2; 11 nucleotides agree with TRBD2. The CDR3 runs to 16 residues. CDR1 and CDR2 from the germline V gene are LNHDA and SQIVND (reference sequence). Losses at the gene ends were 0 bases for V and 5 bases for J; bases not matched to a gene: 2. Incomplete CDR3 DNA: TGTGCCAGTAGTATAGAGATAGCGGGAGGGACCGGGGAG. Protein: CASSIEIAGGTGE. The entire CDR3 is CASSIEIAGGTGELFF.

Regarding this clone: Read sequence stops 3 residues before the CDR3 end, and the germline J gene provides the missing end. The chain has TRBV6-2 or TRBV6-3 and TRBJ2-1; D is unclear. Trimming stripped 5 bases from V and 4 bases from J, with 9 bases between. This CDR3 contains 13 residues. CDR1 is MNHEY and CDR2 is SVGEGT in the germline V gene. CDR3 DNA, as far as it was read: TGTGCCAGCAGTCCAACTCTGTACAATGAG. Protein product: CASSPTLYNE. The whole CDR3 sequence reads CASSPTLYNEQFF.

Of note for this clone: The missing CDR3 end, 3 residues past where the read stops, is filled in from the germline J gene. The J gene is TRBJ2-1, the V gene TRBV29-1, with TRBD2 matching over 13 bases. V lost 4 bases and J lost 6; bases outside the gene matches: 3. In germline, CDR1 is SQVTM, CDR2 ANQGSEA. This CDR3 contains 14 residues. CDR3 bases read: TGCAGCGTTGGGGGGACTAGCGGGACCAATGAG. Translating gives CSVGGTSGTNE. In full, the CDR3 is CSVGGTSGTNEQFF.

In regard to this clone: The CDR3 is cut off 3 residues early in the read; its end comes from the germline J gene. J is TRBJ2-7 and V is TRBV5-6, with 7 bases aligning to TRBD1. This CDR3 has 14 residues. J was trimmed by 3 bases and V by 0 bases; bases with no gene match: 3. Germline loops: CDR1 SGHDT, CDR2 YYEEEE. CDR3 DNA (partial): TGTGCCAGCAGCTTGGACAGGGGTGGCTACGAG. It codes for CASSLDRGGYE. The full CDR3 protein is CASSLDRGGYEQYF.

A remark on this clone: The read terminates 3 residues before the CDR3 end, so the remaining end is supplied by the germline J gene. This chain joins TRBV7-8 and TRBJ1-1; D remains ambiguous. CDR3 length equals 13 residues. V was trimmed by 5 bases and J by 2 bases, leaving 9 bases between them. From germline, CDR1 is SGHVS and CDR2 FQNEAQ. The covered CDR3 bases are TGTGCCAGCAGCCAGGAAACCAACACTGAA. This codes for CASSQETNTE. The whole CDR3 protein reads CASSQETNTEAFF.

A remark on this clone: Read sequence stops 3 residues before the CDR3 end, and the germline J gene provides the missing end. The rearrangement uses TRBV10-3 and TRBJ2-7; 7 nucleotides agree with TRBD1. CDR1 is ENHRY and CDR2 is SYGVKD in the germline V gene. This CDR3 has 15 residues. V gave up 7 bases and J gave up 3 bases; unmatched junction bases: 12. This chain's CDR3 is CAITRETGLVYEQYF. Partial CDR3 DNA: TGTGCCATCACGAGGGAGACAGGGCTCGTCTACGAG.

As to this clone: The read falls 3 residues short of the CDR3 end, and the missing part is taken from the germline J gene. The V call is TRBV29-1, the J call TRBJ2-5; perhaps TRBD1 as D (6 bases). This CDR3 is 15 amino acids long. Germline V gives CDR1 SQVTM, CDR2 ANQGSEA. V was pared by 8 bases and J by 4 bases, with 23 bases between. The CDR3 loop reads CSPGSGDITRETQYF. Partial CDR3 DNA: TGCAGCCCCGGCTCAGGGGACATCACAAGAGAGACC.